Listed below are T cell receptor beta chains from one sample, sequenced in a study of cytomegalovirus exposure and HLA in healthy donors. Sequencing was performed with immunoSEQ multiplex PCR; in TCRdb, only in-frame clones are kept and a portion is missing. The data show roughly 65,000 clones, roughly nine tenths seen once. The sequencing sample was made of PBMCs. The source is a man between 18 and 29 years old in good health and CMV-seronegative. CDR3s include the opening cysteine and the closing phenylalanine or tryptophan. D genes are given only for firm matches. Size is stated for part of the rows, as once, few or many counts, or as a class when the clone is expanded.

D gene,clone size,V gene,J gene,CDR3 protein,CDR3 DNA
.,.,TRBV29-1,TRBJ1-1,CSVERLNTEAFF,TGCAGCGTTGAGAGGTTGAACACTGAAGCTTTCTTT
TRBD1,.,TRBV5-5,TRBJ2-2,CASCLSRDRGRLEGELFF,TGTGCCAGCTGTTTAAGCCGGGACAGGGGAAGGTTGGAGGGGGAGCTGTTTTTT
TRBD2,.,TRBV28,TRBJ2-7,CASSWTSGDEQYF,TGTGCCAGCAGCTGGACTAGCGGCGACGAGCAGTACTTC
.,.,TRBV28,TRBJ1-5,CASSFWDINSNQPQHF,TGTGCCAGCAGTTTTTGGGACATAAATAGCAATCAGCCCCAGCATTTT
.,.,TRBV18,TRBJ2-3,CASSPTVQMDTQYF,TGTGCCAGCTCACCAACCGTACAGATGGATACGCAGTATTTT
.,.,TRBV14,TRBJ1-1,CATEGDMNTEAFF,TGTGCCACCGAGGGGGACATGAACACTGAAGCTTTCTTT
TRBD2,.,TRBV9,TRBJ2-1,CASSVGPLGIAGYNEQFF,TGTGCCAGCAGCGTAGGACCCCTCGGGATAGCGGGATACAATGAGCAGTTCTTC
.,.,TRBV28,TRBJ2-1,CASSLRGLEQFF,TGTGCCAGCAGTTTAAGGGGGTTGGAGCAGTTCTTC
.,.,TRBV2,TRBJ2-4,CASSDGGGKNIQYF,TGTGCCAGCAGTGATGGAGGTGGCAAAAACATTCAGTACTTC
TRBD2,few,TRBV7-9,TRBJ2-2,CASSSTSVNTGELFF,TGTGCCAGCAGCTCGACTAGCGTAAACACCGGGGAGCTGTTTTTT
.,.,TRBV9,TRBJ2-7,CASSPAGARLEQYF,TGTGCCAGCAGCCCCGCGGGGGCCCGCCTCGAGCAGTACTTC
.,.,TRBV20-1,TRBJ1-4,CSALQGKKLFF,TGCAGTGCTCTACAGGGAAAAAAACTGTTTTTT
.,once,TRBV5-1,TRBJ2-3,CASHSGPTDTQYF,TGCGCCAGCCATAGCGGACCCACAGATACGCAGTATTTT
.,.,TRBV6-1,TRBJ1-1,CANSRQGSDTEAFF,TGTGCCAACTCCAGGCAGGGAAGTGATACTGAAGCTTTCTTT
TRBD2,.,TRBV28,TRBJ2-3,CASIVAGAVSTDTQYF,TGTGCCAGCATAGTAGCGGGAGCCGTTAGCACAGATACGCAGTATTTT
TRBD2,.,TRBV19,TRBJ2-1,CASSRTSGSTNEQFF,TGTGCCAGTAGCCGGACTAGCGGGAGTACCAATGAGCAGTTCTTC
TRBD1,.,TRBV19,TRBJ2-5,CASSSGTGDQETQYF,TGTGCCAGTAGCTCGGGGACAGGGGACCAAGAGACCCAGTACTTC
.,.,TRBV29-1,TRBJ2-7,CSVRMAGFSYEQYF,TGCAGCGTCCGAATGGCGGGGTTCTCCTACGAGCAGTACTTC
TRBD2,.,TRBV18,TRBJ2-3,CASSPIAGGPTDTQYF,TGTGCCAGCTCACCAATAGCGGGAGGGCCAACAGATACGCAGTATTTT
.,.,TRBV27,TRBJ2-1,CASNHRRGYNEQFF,TGTGCCAGCAACCACAGGAGGGGCTACAATGAGCAGTTCTTC
.,.,TRBV6-1,TRBJ2-2,CASSETGFKELFF,TGTGCCAGCAGTGAAACGGGGTTTAAGGAGCTGTTTTTT
.,.,TRBV27,TRBJ2-2,CASRKSRDSGELFF,TGTGCCAGCAGGAAATCCAGGGATTCCGGGGAGCTGTTTTTT
.,.,TRBV30,TRBJ1-1,CAWSRVVFTEAFF,TGTGCCTGGAGCAGGGTTGTGTTCACTGAAGCTTTCTTT
TRBD2,.,TRBV7-3,TRBJ2-1,CASSLTSGATRTYNEQFF,TGTGCCAGCAGCCTAACTAGCGGGGCAACCCGTACCTACAATGAGCAGTTCTTC
TRBD2,.,TRBV19,TRBJ2-1,CASSIAGGPGDEQFF,TGTGCCAGTAGTATAGCGGGAGGGCCGGGGGATGAGCAGTTCTTC
.,.,TRBV2,TRBJ2-7,CASIEAVTYEQYF,TGTGCCAGCATCGAGGCGGTGACCTACGAGCAGTACTTC
TRBD1,.,TRBV5-4,TRBJ1-3,CASSSGTGADTIYF,TGTGCCAGCAGCTCCGGGACAGGGGCGGACACCATATATTTT
.,.,TRBV6-1,TRBJ2-2,CASSATSPTGELFF,TGTGCCAGCAGTGCAACGAGCCCCACCGGGGAGCTGTTTTTT
.,.,TRBV9,TRBJ2-1,CASSPSRGNEQFF,TGTGCCAGCAGCCCAAGCAGGGGCAATGAGCAGTTCTTC
TRBD2,.,TRBV11-1,TRBJ2-1,CASSLEAGGGYNEQFF,TGTGCCAGCAGCTTAGAAGCGGGAGGCGGGTACAATGAGCAGTTCTTC
.,once,TRBV7-9,TRBJ1-1,CASRLTGLNTEAFF,TGTGCCAGCAGGTTAACAGGGTTGAACACTGAAGCTTTCTTT
TRBD1,.,TRBV18,TRBJ1-4,CASSPTDRAGEKLFF,TGTGCCAGCTCACCAACGGACAGGGCAGGGGAAAAACTGTTTTTT
.,.,TRBV30,TRBJ1-1,CAWSVLSGEAFF,TGTGCCTGGAGTGTACTAAGCGGAGAAGCTTTCTTT
TRBD1,.,TRBV5-1,TRBJ1-1,CASSLEIGQGTEAFF,TGCGCCAGCAGCTTGGAGATCGGACAGGGCACTGAAGCTTTCTTT
.,.,TRBV15,TRBJ1-1,CATSRGQNTEAFF,TGTGCCACCAGCAGAGGACAGAACACTGAAGCTTTCTTT
TRBD1,.,TRBV29-1,TRBJ1-1,CSARMGQMNTEAFF,TGCAGCGCCAGAATGGGACAGATGAACACTGAAGCTTTCTTT
.,.,TRBV28,TRBJ1-2,CASTRRQTNYGYTF,TGTGCCAGCACCCGTAGACAGACTAACTATGGCTACACCTTC
.,.,TRBV9,TRBJ1-3,CASSPPHSKGNTIYF,TGTGCCAGCAGCCCACCCCACTCTAAAGGAAACACCATATATTTT
TRBD1,once,TRBV2,TRBJ2-2,CASRYTSFHTGGQNTGELFF,TGTGCCAGCCGCTACACTAGCTTCCACACAGGGGGCCAGAACACCGGGGAGCTGTTTTTT
TRBD1,once,TRBV19,TRBJ1-2,CASKPRTGGFDYGYTF,TGTGCCAGTAAACCCCGAACAGGGGGCTTTGACTATGGCTACACCTTC
.,.,TRBV28,TRBJ1-2,CASSLFSGGNGYTF,TGTGCCAGCAGTTTATTTTCTGGGGGCAATGGCTACACCTTC
TRBD1,once,TRBV25-1,TRBJ1-2,CASSYRTGTNYGYTF,TGTGCCAGCAGTTACAGGACAGGCACCAACTATGGCTACACCTTC
.,.,TRBV29-1,TRBJ2-1,CSVDSGRADNEQFF,TGCAGCGTTGATTCGGGCAGGGCTGACAATGAGCAGTTCTTC
.,.,TRBV5-5,TRBJ1-3,CASSPGGVSGNTIYF,TGTGCCAGCAGCCCCGGGGGGGTCTCTGGAAACACCATATATTTT
.,.,TRBV13,TRBJ1-3,CASSTTGGGNTIYF,TGTGCCAGCAGCACAACGGGAGGAGGAAACACCATATATTTT
.,.,TRBV28,TRBJ1-4,CASSSQGVTNEKLFF,TGTGCCAGCAGTTCGCAGGGTGTCACTAATGAAAAACTGTTTTTT
TRBD2,.,TRBV19,TRBJ2-3,CATRSGRLSTDTQYF,TGTGCCACTCGGAGCGGGAGGCTAAGCACAGATACGCAGTATTTT
TRBD1,.,TRBV19,TRBJ2-7,CASSTTDRGYEQYF,TGTGCCAGTAGTACCACGGACAGGGGGTACGAGCAGTACTTC
TRBD2,.,TRBV7-8,TRBJ2-1,CASSSFLAEIHANEQFF,TGTGCCAGCAGCTCCTTTCTAGCGGAGATTCATGCCAATGAGCAGTTCTTC
.,.,TRBV19,TRBJ1-2,CASSIGGSRDGYTF,TGTGCCAGTAGTATAGGTGGCAGCAGGGATGGCTACACCTTC
.,.,TRBV11-3,TRBJ2-5,CASSSSRGQETQYF,TGTGCCAGCAGCTCTTCCAGGGGACAAGAGACCCAGTACTTC
.,.,TRBV5-6,TRBJ2-1,CASSLVVGGGNEQFF,TGTGCCAGCAGCTTGGTGGTGGGAGGAGGGAATGAGCAGTTCTTC
.,few,TRBV4-3,TRBJ1-2,CASSPDPGSYGYTF,TGCGCCAGCAGCCCAGATCCGGGAAGCTATGGCTACACCTTC
.,few,TRBV21-1,TRBJ1-5,CASSKLYGTGVGPQHF,TGTGCCAGCAGCAAGCTGTATGGGACAGGGGTAGGGCCCCAGCATTTT